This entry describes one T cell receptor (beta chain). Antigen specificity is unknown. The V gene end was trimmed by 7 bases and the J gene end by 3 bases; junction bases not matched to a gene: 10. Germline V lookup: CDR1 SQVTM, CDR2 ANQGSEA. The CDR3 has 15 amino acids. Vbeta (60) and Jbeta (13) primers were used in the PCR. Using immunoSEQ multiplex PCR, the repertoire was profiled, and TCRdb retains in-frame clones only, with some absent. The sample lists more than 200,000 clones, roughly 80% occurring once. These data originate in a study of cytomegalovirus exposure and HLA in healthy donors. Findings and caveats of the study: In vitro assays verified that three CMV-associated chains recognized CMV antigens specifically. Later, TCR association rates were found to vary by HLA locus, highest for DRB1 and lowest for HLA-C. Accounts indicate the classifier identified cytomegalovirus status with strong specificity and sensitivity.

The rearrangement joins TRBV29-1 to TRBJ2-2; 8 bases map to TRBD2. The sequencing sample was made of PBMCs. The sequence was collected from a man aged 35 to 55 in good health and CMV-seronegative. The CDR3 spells CSARSGTRYTGELFF. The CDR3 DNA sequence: TGCAGCGCCCGAAGTGGGACTAGGTACACCGGGGAGCTGTTTTTT.